The entry below gives a single T cell receptor (beta chain) sequence along with its context. What it recognizes is unknown. The same CDR3 also results from other DNA sequences found in this sample. This entry belongs to a study of a mutant IDH1 vaccine in newly diagnosed glioma. Study-level information: Vaccines began 4-6 weeks after radiotherapy alone, or with temozolomide cycles.

The germline V gene has CDR1 DFQATT and CDR2 SNEGSKA (reference sequence). The CDR3 sequence is 11 residues long. Trimming removed 3 bases at V and 3 bases at J, with 5 bases between. Time point described: week 5, during vaccination. In the vaccine, a single dose held 300 ug of the mutant IDH1 20-mer peptide, along with topical imiquimod. Here immunoSEQ multiplex PCR was the method, and the copy in TCRdb shows in-frame clones only, minus some. The sample lists 50,000 or so clones, around 80% seen once, with about 7.2% in the top ten. Sequenced material: PBMCs, taken from a glioma patient whose treatment included an IDH1 peptide vaccine. The clonotype comes from a woman between 50 and 59 years old with glioma. The V gene is TRBV20-1, the J gene TRBJ1-2, with D unclear. The CDR3 here is CSASSYYGYTF. CDR3 bases: TGCAGTGCTAGCTCCTACTATGGCTACACCTTC.